The T cell receptor beta chain described here comes from a study of neurological immune-mediated disorders. The CDR3 consists of 12 residues. V gave up 4 bases and J gave up 3 bases; unmatched junction bases: 3. The V gene's germline CDR1 is DFQATT and CDR2 SNEGSKA (reference sequence). Synthesis of cDNA used 5'RACE (with 10-nucleotide random UMIs). TCRdb re-derived calls from the 5' RACE reads in MiXCR, one entry per CDR3 protein. The repertoire has tens of thousands of distinct CDR3 sequences, roughly 15% of them found once; the top ten carry approximately 15%. This clonotype was recorded at least ten times.

The sequence was collected from a female donor with HTLV-1-associated myelopathy (HAM/TSP). The chain has TRBV20-1 and TRBJ2-7, with 7 bases matching TRBD2. The specimen sequenced was PBMCs. Here the CDR3 reads CSATGTIYEQYF. CDR3 nucleotide sequence: TGCAGTGCTACCGGGACTATCTACGAGCAGTACTTC.